This note documents a single T cell receptor (beta chain) sequence. What it recognizes is unknown. This entry is derived from a study of cytomegalovirus exposure and HLA in healthy donors. Study findings and constraints: In a later analysis, a missense DCLRE1C variant was linked to TCR beta V- and J-gene trimming. In a later analysis, an Asian-associated ancestry cluster reportedly showed fewer N-insertions than the 666-donor mean. Common viral pathogens seemed, in a later analysis, to connect with several of the most significant clusters.

PCR involved 60 Vbeta and 13 Jbeta primers. Here immunoSEQ multiplex PCR was the method, and the copy in TCRdb shows in-frame clones only, minus some. The sample consists of 310,000 or so clones, about 90% of them appearing once. The CDR3 consists of 14 residues. V was cut by 6 bases and J by 1 base, with 12 bases left in between. CDR1 is SNHLY and CDR2 is FYNNEI in the germline V gene. Sequenced: PBMCs. The chain is built from TRBV2 and TRBJ1-1, with D perhaps matching TRBD1 (6 bases). This TCR was sampled from a woman aged 18-35 years in good health and CMV-seronegative. DNA of the CDR3: TGTGCCAGCAGGCAAACAGGGTGGAACACTGAAGCTTTCTTT. It codes for CASRQTGWNTEAFF.